These T cell receptor beta chains were read from a single sample in a study of blood T cells in healthy people across ages. MiXCR, applied by TCRdb to the 5' RACE reads, yields one record per CDR3 protein. In the table there are around 900,000 distinct CDR3 sequences, roughly 50% of which are singletons. Sequenced sample: blood. The receptor source for this set is an older woman in good health. CDR3s include the opening cysteine and the closing phenylalanine or tryptophan. A D gene is named only where the DNA matches it firmly. Rows may omit the clone size; those that give it use once, few, many or a size class.

clone_size j_call d_call v_call cdr3_nt cdr3_aa
once TRBJ2-3 NA TRBV29-1 TGCAGCGTTGGGAGCGGCGCTAGCACAGATGCGCAGTATTTT CSVGSGASTDAQYF
NA TRBJ2-7 NA TRBV12-3/TRBV12-4 TGTGCCAGCAGTATCAGGGGCGAGCAGTACTTC CASSIRGEQYF
few TRBJ2-5 TRBD1 TRBV29-1 TGCAGCGTTGGACTGACAGGGGCTGGAAGGCAGTACTTC CSVGLTGAGRQYF
NA TRBJ2-1 NA TRBV20-1 TGCAGTGCTTTAGCGGACGTCTCCTACAATGAGCAGTTCTTC CSALADVSYNEQFF
NA TRBJ2-6 NA TRBV7-2 TGTGCCAGCAGCTCCACTAGACTTGGGGCCAACGTCCTGACTTTC CASSSTRLGANVLTF
NA TRBJ1-1 NA TRBV7-2 TGTGCCAGCAGCACAAGAGGCGAGGACACTGAAGCTTTCTTT CASSTRGEDTEAFF
NA TRBJ1-4 NA TRBV6-6 TGTGCCAGCAAGAGGAGAGATGCAACTAATGAAAAACTGTTTTTT CASKRRDATNEKLFF
few TRBJ2-5 TRBD2 TRBV6-6 TGTGCCAGCAGCCATAGCGGGGGAAGGGAGACCCAGTACTTC CASSHSGGRETQYF
NA TRBJ1-2 TRBD1 TRBV7-9 TGTGCCAGCAGCTTAGCGGGGGACAGGGGGCGAAGTGGCTACACCTTC CASSLAGDRGRSGYTF
NA TRBJ1-1 NA TRBV5-5 TGTGCCAGCAGGGAGGACACTTTGAACACTGAAGCTTTCTTT CASREDTLNTEAFF
few TRBJ2-1 NA TRBV7-2 TGTGCCAGCCTGACGGGATCCATTAGGAATGAGCAGTTCTTC CASLTGSIRNEQFF
NA TRBJ2-7 NA TRBV21-1 TGTGCCAGCAGCAAAGCGTGGGACTACCACTCCTACGAGCAGTACTTC CASSKAWDYHSYEQYF
NA TRBJ1-5 TRBD1 TRBV3-1 TGTGCCAGCAGCCAAGACGGGACAGGGATTGGGCCCCAGCATTTT CASSQDGTGIGPQHF
few TRBJ1-2 NA TRBV27 TGTGCCAGCAGTTTCCGGCCGACAGCCTATGGCTACACCTTC CASSFRPTAYGYTF